Following are 25 T cell receptor beta chains from one sample sequenced in a study of blood T cell repertoires in COVID-19. Data came from immunoSEQ multiplex PCR; TCRdb stores just in-frame clones and leaves some out. The sample holds some 300,000 clones; around 90% are singletons and the top ten take approximately 2%. Sequenced sample: PBMCs or T cells enriched from blood (not recorded which). Receptors originate from a woman aged 55-69 years in a cohort exposed to, infected with or recovered from COVID-19 (not recorded which).

The chain recombines TRBV6-5 with TRBJ2-3; a weak D match, TRBD2 (6 bases). V lost 10 bases and J lost 4, with 18 bases in between. The CDR3 spans 14 residues. Germline CDR1 and CDR2: MNHEY and SVGAGI. The CDR3 sequence is CATNARLEADTQYF. The CDR3 DNA follows: TGTGCCACTAACGCGCGACTAGAGGCAGATACGCAGTATTTT.

As to this clone: This same CDR3 is encoded by further DNA sequences in the sample. The CDR3 bases are TGTGCCAGCTCACCACAGAGAGCCTACGAGCAGTACTTC. Its protein is CASSPQRAYEQYF. V is TRBV18 and J is TRBJ2-7, with D uncertain. The CDR3 has 13 residues. CDR1 is KGHSH and CDR2 is LQKENI in the germline V gene. The V end lost 1 base, the J end lost 2 bases, and 6 bases lay between the germline ends.

The chain has TRBV5-1 and TRBJ2-3, with 8 bases lining up with TRBD2. CDR3 length: 16 residues. The V gene end was trimmed by 6 bases and the J gene end by 3 bases; junction bases not matched to a gene: 12. CDR1 and CDR2 (germline): SGHRS, YFSETQ. The CDR3 nucleotides are TGCGCCAGCATGAGCGGGAGAGGGGGAGGTACAGATACGCAGTATTTT. Amino acid sequence: CASMSGRGGGTDTQYF.

In regard to this clone: This specimen includes other DNA sequences encoding the same CDR3. The gene calls are TRBV28 and TRBJ2-1; no firm D call. CDR3 length: 11 residues. Germline loops: CDR1 MDHEN, CDR2 SYDVKM. Trimming took off 5 bases at V and 4 bases at J, with 3 bases between the two ends. CDR3 DNA: TGTGCCAGCAGTACTTACAATGAGCAGTTCTTC. Amino acid sequence: CASSTYNEQFF.

The rearrangement joins TRBV10-1 to TRBJ1-1; D may be TRBD1 (6 bases). The CDR3 is 13 residues long. The germline gives CDR1 WNHNN, CDR2 SYGVQD (reference sequence). Trimming shortened V by 2 bases and J by 10 bases, and 14 bases separated the two germline ends. CDR3 nucleotides: TGCGCCAGCAGTGAGGGGGGGGCCCTGGGAGCTTTCTTT. It yields the protein CASSEGGALGAFF.

The chain combines TRBV4-1 with TRBJ2-1; D is perhaps TRBD2 (5 bases). Germline V lookup: CDR1 MGHRA, CDR2 YSYEKL. The length of the CDR3 is 16 residues. V lost 1 base, J lost 1 base, and 11 bases lay in between. CDR3 sequence: CASSQVSGKSYNEQFF. CDR3 bases: TGCGCCAGCAGCCAAGTTTCCGGGAAATCCTACAATGAGCAGTTCTTC.

The chain is built from TRBV10-3 and TRBJ1-5; D remains unclear. Germline CDR1 reads ENHRY; CDR2 reads SYGVKD. This CDR3 comprises 15 residues. Trimming removed 6 bases from V and 0 bases from J, with 12 bases in between. The DNA for the CDR3 is TGTGCCATCAGCGAAGACAACCATAGCAATCAGCCCCAGCATTTT. This translates into CAISEDNHSNQPQHF.

Here the CDR3 DNA reads TGTGCCAGCAGCTACCGCCAGGGTTTTGCGTCCACAGATACGCAGTATTTT. Its protein is CASSYRQGFASTDTQYF. The genes are TRBV14 and TRBJ2-3, with D possibly matching TRBD1 (5 bases). The CDR3 is 17 amino acids. Trimming removed 5 bases at V and 2 bases at J, with 20 bases between. Germline V gene sequence: CDR1 SGHDN, CDR2 FVKESK.

The rearrangement uses TRBV18 and TRBJ1-1, with D possibly matching TRBD1 (5 bases). The CDR3 has 15 amino acids. Trimming removed 3 bases from V and 0 bases from J, with 11 bases in between. The germline V gene encodes CDR1 KGHSH and CDR2 LQKENI. DNA for the CDR3: TGTGCCAGCTCACCCCAAACAGGCTTGAACACTGAAGCTTTCTTT. This codes for CASSPQTGLNTEAFF.

This clone was picked up one time. The CDR3 reads CASSTSLPKNIQYF. The CDR3 coding sequence is TGTGCCAGCAGCACTTCCCTACCCAAAAACATTCAGTACTTC. The chain links TRBV7-9 to TRBJ2-4, with D uncertain. CDR3 length: 14 amino acids. From germline, CDR1 is SEHNR and CDR2 FQNEAQ (reference sequence). The V gene lost 5 bases and the J gene lost 2 bases, with 10 bases spanning the gap.

The V and J genes are TRBV9 and TRBJ1-6; perhaps TRBD1 as D (5 bases). The CDR3 consists of 15 residues. CDR1 is SGDLS and CDR2 is YYNGEE in the germline V gene. Trimming took off 0 bases at V and 5 bases at J, with 9 bases between the two ends. The CDR3 region is CASSVGIGDNSPLHF. The CDR3 nucleotides are TGTGCCAGCAGCGTAGGGATAGGGGATAATTCACCCCTCCACTTT.

On this clone itself: Germline is not matched at one junction end, which may reflect a read error. The CDR3 protein is CASSDRGGGRPIRYF. CDR3 bases: TGTGCCAGTAGCGACAGGGGAGGAGGGCGGCCTATTCGGTACTTC. The J gene is TRBJ2-4, the V gene TRBV19, with 8 bases aligning to TRBD1. The V gene's germline CDR1 is LNHDA and CDR2 SQIVND (reference sequence). The CDR3 is 15 residues long.

About this clone itself: One junction end disagrees with the germline gene, perhaps due to a read error. CDR3 sequence reads: CASSSPGDSSSF. For the CDR3, the DNA is TGTGCCAGCAGTTCCCCCGGGGACAGCTCTTCCTTC. This chain uses TRBV28 with TRBJ2-4; 7 nucleotides align to TRBD1. The germline V gene has CDR1 MDHEN and CDR2 SYDVKM. This CDR3 is 12 amino acids long.

This sequence joins TRBV27 and TRBJ1-5; 8 bases match TRBD1. V was pared by 4 bases and J by 6 bases, with 8 bases of the junction left unmatched. From germline, CDR1 is MNHEY and CDR2 SMNVEV (reference sequence). This CDR3 contains 15 residues. CDR3 loop: CASSSTGGRGQPQHF. The DNA for the CDR3 is TGTGCCAGCAGTTCAACAGGGGGAAGAGGTCAGCCCCAGCATTTT.

The chain has TRBV5-1 and TRBJ2-7; TRBD2 agrees at 8 bases. Germline trimming cut 4 bases from V and 3 bases from J; bases unmatched to any gene: 9. This CDR3 has 15 amino acids. Germline loops: CDR1 SGHRS, CDR2 YFSETQ. CDR3 loop: CASSPGGTSFYEQYF. The CDR3, as DNA: TGCGCCAGCAGCCCTGGGGGGACTAGTTTCTACGAGCAGTACTTC.

With regard to this clone: A junction boundary mismatches the germline segment, possibly from a read error. The chain employs TRBV29-1 and TRBJ1-2; TRBD1 matches 8 bases. The germline CDR1 and CDR2 sequences are SQVTM and ANQGSEA. The CDR3 extends over 14 amino acids. CDR3 protein: CSFESAGQGYGYTF. CDR3 in DNA: TGCAGCTTTGAATCTGCCGGACAGGGCTATGGCTACACCTTC. Looking up the rest from reference TRBV29-1 and TRBJ1-2 gives the full variable domain: SAVISQKPSRDICQRGTSLTIQCQVDSQVTMMFWYRQQPGQSLTLIATANQGSEATYESGFVIDKFPISRPNLTFSTLTVSNMSPEDSSIYLCSFESAGQGYGYTFGSGTRLTVV.

In DNA form, the CDR3 reads TGTGCCAGTAGTACCGGGACTAGCGGCGGCGTGGAGACCCAGTACTTC. This gives the protein CASSTGTSGGVETQYF. J is TRBJ2-5 and V is TRBV19; TRBD2 matches 11 bases. Germline V gives CDR1 LNHDA, CDR2 SQIVND (reference sequence). After removal of 4 bases from V and 5 bases from J, the junction contained 9 bases not matched to a gene. This CDR3 comprises 16 residues.

The J gene is TRBJ2-7, the V gene TRBV5-8, with unresolved D. The CDR3 is made up of 17 amino acids. Trimming shortened V by 4 bases and J by 1 base, and 21 bases separated the two germline ends. Per the germline V gene, CDR1 is SGHTS and CDR2 is YDEGEE. In nucleotides, the CDR3 is TGTGCCAGCAGCCAGAACCTCTGGCAGTCCCCTTCCTACGAGCAGTACTTC. Its translation is CASSQNLWQSPSYEQYF.

This sequence joins TRBV3-1 (or the pseudogene TRBV3-2) and TRBJ2-1; weak D call: TRBD2 (6 bases). The CDR3 extends over 13 amino acids. Germline-derived CDR1 and CDR2 are LGHDT and YNNKEL (reference sequence). The V gene lost 0 bases and the J gene lost 15 bases, with 15 bases spanning the gap. CDR3 in DNA: TGTGCCAGCAGCCAAGAAGCAACTAGCCGGCTGTTCTTC. This codes for CASSQEATSRLFF.

This sequence joins TRBV11-2 and TRBJ2-7, with 12 bases aligning to TRBD2. CDR3 length: 17 residues. V lost 2 bases and J lost 2; bases outside the gene matches: 7. CDR1 is SGHAT, CDR2 FQNNGV, per germline. The CDR3 DNA reads TGTGCCAGCAGCTTAAGGTTGGCTAGCGGGAGGGCCTACGAGCAGTACTTC. Residues: CASSLRLASGRAYEQYF.

V and J are TRBV29-1 and TRBJ2-7; 15 bases are shared with TRBD2. The germline CDR1 and CDR2 sequences are SQVTM and ANQGSEA. This CDR3 has 15 residues. V dropped 1 base and J dropped 3; count of bases not matched to a gene: 1. The CDR3 DNA follows: TGCAGCGTTGAAGGGACTAGCGGGAGGGTCTACGAGCAGTACTTC. It yields the protein CSVEGTSGRVYEQYF.

V gene TRBV3-1 (or the pseudogene TRBV3-2) combines with J gene TRBJ2-1; D unclear. Trimming removed 0 bases from V and 12 bases from J, with 15 bases in between. The CDR3 spans 14 residues. The germline gives CDR1 LGHDT, CDR2 YNNKEL (reference sequence). The chain's CDR3 is CASSQEEGWSGQFF. CDR3 sequence (DNA): TGTGCCAGCAGCCAAGAAGAAGGTTGGTCAGGGCAGTTCTTC.

V usage is TRBV18 and J usage is TRBJ2-1; tentative D call: TRBD2 (6 bases). V was shortened by 3 bases and J by 9 bases, with 9 bases between the two germline ends. In germline, CDR1 is KGHSH, CDR2 LQKENI. The CDR3 contains 12 residues. The CDR3 DNA follows: TGTGCCAGCTCACCGGGAGGAGGTGAGCAGTTCTTC. This codes for CASSPGGGEQFF. Using reference TRBV18 and TRBJ2-1 for the parts outside the CDR3, the full variable domain is NAGVMQNPRHLVRRRGQEARLRCSPMKGHSHVYWYRQLPEEGLKFMVYLQKENIIDESGMPKERFSAEFPKEGPSILRIQQVVRGDSAAYFCASSPGGGEQFFGPGTRLTVL.

J is TRBJ2-2 and V is TRBV5-4; D may be TRBD2 (5 bases). V was trimmed by 2 bases and J by 4 bases, leaving 9 bases between them. CDR3 length: 14 amino acids. Germline values: CDR1 SGHNT, CDR2 YYREEE (reference sequence). The CDR3: CASSLLGFTGELFF. The CDR3 region has the DNA TGTGCCAGCAGCTTACTAGGGTTCACCGGGGAGCTGTTTTTT.

This chain connects TRBV5-6 to TRBJ1-5, with a weak D call TRBD1 (5 bases). The germline gives CDR1 SGHDT, CDR2 YYEEEE. V lost 1 base and J lost 2, with 7 bases in between. The CDR3 is 14 residues long. The CDR3 nucleotides are TGTGCCAGCAGCTTGACAGGTGGCAATCAGCCCCAGCATTTT. It specifies CASSLTGGNQPQHF.